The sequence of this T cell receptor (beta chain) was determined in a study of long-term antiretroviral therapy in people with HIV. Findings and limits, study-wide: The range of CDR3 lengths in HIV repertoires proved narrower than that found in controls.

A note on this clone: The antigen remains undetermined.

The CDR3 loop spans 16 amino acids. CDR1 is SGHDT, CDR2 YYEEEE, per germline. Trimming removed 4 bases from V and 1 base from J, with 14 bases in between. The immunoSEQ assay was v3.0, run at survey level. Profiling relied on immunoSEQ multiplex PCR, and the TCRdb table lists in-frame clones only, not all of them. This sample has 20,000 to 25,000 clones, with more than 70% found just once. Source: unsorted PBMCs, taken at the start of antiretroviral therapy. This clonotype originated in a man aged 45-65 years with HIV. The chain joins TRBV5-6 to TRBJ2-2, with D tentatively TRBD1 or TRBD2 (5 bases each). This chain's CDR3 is CASSPRGRENTGELFF. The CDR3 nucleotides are TGTGCCAGCAGCCCGAGGGGCAGGGAGAACACCGGGGAGCTGTTTTTT.